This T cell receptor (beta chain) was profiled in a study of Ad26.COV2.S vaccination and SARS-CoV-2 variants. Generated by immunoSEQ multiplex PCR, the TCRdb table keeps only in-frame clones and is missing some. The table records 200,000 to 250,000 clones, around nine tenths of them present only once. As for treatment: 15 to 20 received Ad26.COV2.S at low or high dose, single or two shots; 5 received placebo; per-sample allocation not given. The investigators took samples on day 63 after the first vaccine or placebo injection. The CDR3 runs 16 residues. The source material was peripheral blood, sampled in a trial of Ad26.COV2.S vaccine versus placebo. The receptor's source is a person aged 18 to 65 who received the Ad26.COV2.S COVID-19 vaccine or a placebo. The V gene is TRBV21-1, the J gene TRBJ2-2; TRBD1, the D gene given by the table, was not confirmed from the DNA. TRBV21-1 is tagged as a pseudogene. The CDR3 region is CASSRRGVANTGELFF. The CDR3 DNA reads TGTGCCAGCAGCCGAAGGGGTGTAGCGAACACCGGGGAGCTGTTTTTT.